The subject of this entry is one T cell receptor beta chain. Antigen unknown. V was shortened by 6 bases and J by 2 bases, with 11 bases between the two germline ends. Germline-derived CDR1 and CDR2 are DFQATT and SNEGSKA (reference sequence). The CDR3 spans 13 residues. TCR beta cDNA libraries included unique molecular identifiers. Via MiXCR, TCRdb re-called the PCR reads, giving one row per CDR3 protein. The table includes about 800,000 distinct CDR3 sequences, 25% to 30% detected once. The data belong to a study of post-analysis software for immune sequencing data. Overall study: The study covered relapsing-remitting, secondary progressive and progressive-relapsing courses of multiple sclerosis.

Study-level points and caveats: When the samples were clustered directly with F measure, those that had been prepared in the same batch showed strong co-clustering. The study found TRBV5-6, TRBV5-1 and TRBV20-1 among five or six TRBV segments more frequent in patients than controls. Normalized Chao1 diversity in multiple sclerosis patients fell significantly below that of controls.

The chain is built from TRBV20-1 and TRBJ1-3; D is ambiguous. The sequence was obtained from a girl between 10 and 17 years old with multiple sclerosis. The sequenced sample consisted of blood. CDR3 bases: TGCAGTGCGAAGGAGGTACCTGGAAACACCATATATTTT. Its protein is CSAKEVPGNTIYF.